The rows below give T cell receptor beta chains drawn from one sample of a study of blood T cell repertoires in COVID-19. Here immunoSEQ multiplex PCR was the method, and the copy in TCRdb shows in-frame clones only, minus some. The sample records 300,000 to 350,000 clones, around 91% being singletons. The sample consisted of PBMCs or T cells enriched from blood (not recorded which). The source of these receptors is a woman younger than 30 with acute COVID-19. Both conserved end residues are part of each CDR3. A D gene is named only where the DNA matches it firmly. Size is stated for part of the rows, as once, few or many counts, or as a class when the clone is expanded.

clone_size d_call j_call v_call cdr3_nt cdr3_aa
. . TRBJ1-1 TRBV28 TGTGCCAGCAGTCTACCGCCTGCCATGAACACTGAAGCTTTCTTT CASSLPPAMNTEAFF
. TRBD2 TRBJ2-1 TRBV7-7 TGTGCTAGCAGTTCGACTAGCGGGAGGGTTTCAAACAATGAGCAGTTCTTC CASSSTSGRVSNNEQFF
. . TRBJ2-7 TRBV19 TGTGCCAGTAGTATAACCCGCTCACTACGTTACGAGCAGTACTTC CASSITRSLRYEQYF
. TRBD1 TRBJ1-5 TRBV27 TGTGCCAGCAGCCCTAGACAGGGGGAGAATCAGCCCCAGCATTTT CASSPRQGENQPQHF
. . TRBJ2-1 TRBV28 TGTGCCAGCAGCCTTAGCTTTAAGTCCTACAATGAGCAGTTCTTC CASSLSFKSYNEQFF
. TRBD1 TRBJ2-3 TRBV5-6 TGTGCCAGCAGCTTAGGACAGGGGGCCTCAGATACGCAGTATTTT CASSLGQGASDTQYF
once . TRBJ1-2 TRBV11-2 TGTGCCAGCAGCTCGGGACATTGGGGCTACACCTTC CASSSGHWGYTF
. . TRBJ2-5 TRBV28 TGTGCCAGCAGCCCCCGGGATACAGGGCAGTACTTC CASSPRDTGQYF
. . TRBJ2-1 TRBV6-4 TGTGCCAGCAGTGACCCTATGACAGTTCCGTTTCCCTACAATGAGCAGTTCTTC CASSDPMTVPFPYNEQFF
. . TRBJ1-1 TRBV19 TGTGCCAGTAGTAAAAGAGGGGGGGCGAGGATGAACACTGAAGCTTTCTTT CASSKRGGARMNTEAFF
. . TRBJ1-1 TRBV19 TGTGCCAGTAGTATAGTACCCGGGAACACTGAAGCTTTCTTT CASSIVPGNTEAFF
once TRBD1 TRBJ1-2 TRBV28 TGTGCCAGCAGTCCTTGGACAGGGAACAATGGCTACACCTTC CASSPWTGNNGYTF
. TRBD1 TRBJ2-3 TRBV7-9 TGTGCCAGCAGCCGGACAGGGGACCTCACAGATACGCAGTATTTT CASSRTGDLTDTQYF
. . TRBJ1-3 TRBV7-2 TGTGCCAGCAGCTTATCAAGAACCTCACAGTCCGACACCATATATTTT CASSLSRTSQSDTIYF
. TRBD2 TRBJ2-7 TRBV27 TGTGCCAGCAGTTTGCTCACCCCCCGCCAGCGGGAGTTCGACGAGCAGTACTTC CASSLLTPRQREFDEQYF
once . TRBJ2-2 TRBV6-1 TGTGCCAGCAGTGAACCAAACACCGGGGAGCTGTTTTTT CASSEPNTGELFF
. . TRBJ2-7 TRBV7-9 TGTGCCAGCAGCGGGGAGCACCCTAAGGACAGAAGGAGGGAGCAGTACTTC CASSGEHPKDRRREQYF
. . TRBJ2-1 TRBV4-1 TGCGCCAGCAGCCAAGATCTTGCCTCCGGAGCGTACTACAATGAGCAGTTCTTC CASSQDLASGAYYNEQFF
. TRBD1 TRBJ1-1 TRBV9 TGTGCCAGCAGCGCCAGGGGGGACAGGGGGAGGTTTGAAGCTTTCTTT CASSARGDRGRFEAFF
. TRBD1 TRBJ1-1 TRBV9 TGTGCCAGCAGCGTAGGTGTTCAGGGGGCGAGGAGGGGAACTGAAGCTTTCTTT CASSVGVQGARRGTEAFF
. . TRBJ1-6 TRBV12-3/TRBV12-4 TGTGCCAGCAGGTTCGACAGTAATTCACCCCTCCACTTT CASRFDSNSPLHF
. . TRBJ1-6 TRBV28 TGTGCCAGCACCCCGGGGAGGACGGCACCCCTCCACTTT CASTPGRTAPLHF
. TRBD2 TRBJ2-7 TRBV5-1 TGCGCCAGCAGCTTATTGATTAGCGGGGAGACCTACGAGCAGTACTTC CASSLLISGETYEQYF
. . TRBJ2-5 TRBV5-1 TGCGCCAGCAGCCCAAAGCCGGACTACCAAGAGACCCAGTACTTC CASSPKPDYQETQYF
once . TRBJ2-6 TRBV5-1 TGCGCCAGTAGGGACTCGGCGGGCTCTGGGGCCAACGTCCTGACTTTC CASRDSAGSGANVLTF
once . TRBJ1-5 TRBV11-1 TGTGCCAGCAGCTTGGGTGGAGGCAATCAGCCCCAGCATTTT CASSLGGGNQPQHF
. TRBD1 TRBJ1-1 TRBV5-1 TGCGCCAGCAGCTTAGCAGACCCACAGGGGGATGAAGCTTTCTTT CASSLADPQGDEAFF
. . TRBJ2-2 TRBV29-1 TGCACCGACCTGGCACAGCATGAAACCGGGGAGCTGTTTTTT CTDLAQHETGELFF
. . TRBJ2-7 TRBV28 TGTGCCAGCAGTCCCGCCCCGGGGAGGATTGGGTCCTACGAGCAGTACTTC CASSPAPGRIGSYEQYF
. . TRBJ2-1 TRBV7-3 TGTGCCAGCAGTTTATTGAGCTCCTACAATGAGCAGTTCTTC CASSLLSSYNEQFF
once . TRBJ2-7 TRBV3-1/TRBV3-2 TGTGCCAGCAGCCCGACCTCAGGGCACTACGAGCAGTACTTC CASSPTSGHYEQYF
. . TRBJ2-7 TRBV3-1/TRBV3-2 TGTGCCAGCAGCCAAGTCTGGACAGAAGCCTACGAGCAGTACTTC CASSQVWTEAYEQYF
. TRBD1 TRBJ2-1 TRBV9 TGTGCCAGCAGCGGACGCAGGGGGCACGATGAGCAGTTCTTC CASSGRRGHDEQFF
. . TRBJ2-5 TRBV5-6 TGTGCCAGCAGCTTGGCGGGGGTCTACCAAGAGACCCAGTACTTC CASSLAGVYQETQYF
. . TRBJ2-1 TRBV3-1/TRBV3-2 TGTGCCAGCAGCCAAGGTATAGAAGTCTTCTATGAGCAGTTCTTC CASSQGIEVFYEQFF
. TRBD2 TRBJ2-1 TRBV4-2 TGTGCCAGCAGCCAAGATTTGGGGACTAGCGTGATCTATGAGCAGTTCTTC CASSQDLGTSVIYEQFF
. TRBD1 TRBJ2-3 TRBV2 TGTGCCAGCATGGGGACAGGGGCTTTCACAGATACGCAGTATTTT CASMGTGAFTDTQYF
. . TRBJ2-7 TRBV30 TGTGCCTGGAGTGCCCTGAGAGAGCAGTACTTC CAWSALREQYF
. . TRBJ1-5 TRBV28 TGTGCCAGCAGTTTTGATGGCGGGAATCAGCCCCAGCATTTT CASSFDGGNQPQHF
. TRBD1 TRBJ2-1 TRBV27 TGTGCCAGCAGTCAACGGACAGGGGGGAATGAGCAGTTCTTC CASSQRTGGNEQFF
once TRBD1 TRBJ1-5 TRBV6-1 TGTGCCAGCAGTGAAGCGCGGGACAGTCTTATCAATCAGCCCCAGCATTTT CASSEARDSLINQPQHF
. . TRBJ2-7 TRBV3-1/TRBV3-2 TGTGCCAGCAGCCAAGATCCTGGGGGGTTCTACGAGCAGTACTTC CASSQDPGGFYEQYF
. . TRBJ1-4 TRBV14 TGTGCCAGCAGCCCCAGGGTTCGGGAAAAACTGTTTTTT CASSPRVREKLFF
. . TRBJ2-1 TRBV5-1 TGCGCCAGCAGCCTTGGGGCCCACGGCGATGAGCAGTTCTTC CASSLGAHGDEQFF
. TRBD1 TRBJ2-6 TRBV28 TGCGGGTCCGGGACAGGGGGTGGTGGGGCCAACGTCCTGACTTTC CGSGTGGGGANVLTF
. . TRBJ1-2 TRBV28 TGTGCCAGCAGCTCACAGCCTAACTATGGCTACACCTTC CASSSQPNYGYTF
. . TRBJ1-1 TRBV7-9 TGTGCCAGCAGCTTAGCGTCTGACAGGGAAGCTTTCTTT CASSLASDREAFF
. TRBD2 TRBJ2-1 TRBV9 TGTGCCAGCAGCACGGGACTAGCGGGAGGCAATGAGCAGTTCTTC CASSTGLAGGNEQFF
. . TRBJ1-2 TRBV19 TGTGCCAGTAGTACCCCCGGGGAGGGACAAGCTAACTATGGCTACACCTTC CASSTPGEGQANYGYTF
. . TRBJ1-5 TRBV24-1 TGTGCCACCAGAGGACCGGGAGCCAATCAGCCCCAGCATTTT CATRGPGANQPQHF
. TRBD1 TRBJ1-5 TRBV6-6 TGTGCCAGCAGCTCTACAGGGGACAATCAGCCCCAGCATTTT CASSSTGDNQPQHF
. . TRBJ1-6 TRBV7-2 TGTGCCAGCAGCTCGACGGGAAATTCACCCCTCCACTTT CASSSTGNSPLHF
. . TRBJ2-7 TRBV27 TGTGCCAGCAGTTTCGGGGTCCGGTACGAGCAGTACTTC CASSFGVRYEQYF